Given below is one T cell receptor (beta chain) in context. The antigen remains undetermined. This record comes from a study of cytomegalovirus exposure and HLA in healthy donors. Study overall: Within an early data release were about 85 million unique TCRs drawn from HLA-typed donors. Among the 398 donors who were genotyped, approximately 76% fell in the genetic ancestry cluster that is associated with self-reported Caucasian donors. The study's findings and limits: Investigators reported 150 to 200 TCR beta chains as tied to cytomegalovirus. A few CMV-associated chains proved CMV antigen-specific in vitro.

The PCR made use of 60 Vbeta and 13 Jbeta primers. TCRdb's table, derived via immunoSEQ multiplex PCR, lists solely in-frame clones and lacks some. Of about 80,000 clones detected, approximately 60% appear once; the ten largest clones hold roughly 4.5%. Germline V gives CDR1 SEHNR, CDR2 FQNEAQ (reference sequence). Trimming removed 5 bases from V and 8 bases from J, with 12 bases in between. The CDR3 is made up of 12 amino acids. This TCR derives from a male donor in good health and CMV-seropositive. The sequenced sample consisted of PBMCs. The chain is built from TRBV7-9 and TRBJ1-2, with D tentatively TRBD1 (6 bases). The CDR3 DNA is TGTGCCAGCAGCCCACACAGGGAAGGCTACACCTTC. The encoded protein is CASSPHREGYTF.